A selection of T cell receptor beta chains follows, all from one sample in a study of the immune and genomic landscape of osteosarcoma. Clones were sequenced by immunoSEQ multiplex PCR, and TCRdb holds only the in-frame ones, with some missing. The repertoire holds about 6,200 clones, with around 62% as singletons. The sequenced sample was osteosarcoma tumor tissue from the lung. These TCRs come from a human donor with osteosarcoma. The CDR3 runs from the conserved cysteine through the conserved F or W. The order of the fields is clone size, D gene, V gene, J gene, CDR3 protein, CDR3 DNA. The D gene is left open where the match is weak. Some rows mark clone size as missing; the rest say once, few, many or name a class of expanded clone.

>.|.|TRBV19|TRBJ2-2
CASGQPYTGELFF
TGTGCCAGCGGACAGCCGTACACCGGGGAGCTGTTTTTT
>.|.|TRBV6-5|TRBJ1-1
CASSLGTEAFF
TGTGCCAGCAGTCTGGGGACTGAAGCTTTCTTT
>.|.|TRBV14|TRBJ1-5
CASSQEGRVHSNQPQHF
TGTGCCAGCAGCCAAGAAGGTCGAGTCCATAGCAATCAGCCCCAGCATTTT
>.|.|TRBV5-5|TRBJ1-6
CASSLEVDSPLHF
TGTGCCAGCAGCTTGGAAGTAGATTCACCCCTCCACTTT
>.|.|TRBV5-6|TRBJ1-2
CASSLAGGSGYTF
TGTGCCAGCAGCTTGGCTGGGGGGTCGGGCTACACCTTC
>few|.|TRBV19|TRBJ1-5
CASIIQPQHF
TGTGCCAGTATTATCCAGCCCCAGCATTTT
>.|.|TRBV4-3|TRBJ2-2
CASSPRWDTSNTGELFF
TGCGCCAGCAGCCCAAGGTGGGACACCTCGAACACCGGGGAGCTGTTTTTT
>few|.|TRBV5-4|TRBJ2-1
CASSLVAGGEQFF
TGTGCCAGCAGCTTGGTCGCCGGGGGTGAGCAGTTCTTC
>few|.|TRBV7-9|TRBJ1-2
CASSLGSQLANYGYTF
TGTGCCAGCAGCTTAGGAAGTCAGTTAGCTAACTATGGCTACACCTTC
>few|TRBD2|TRBV18|TRBJ2-1
CASSPGLALEQFF
TGTGCCAGCTCACCGGGACTAGCTCTTGAGCAGTTCTTC
>.|.|TRBV5-5|TRBJ1-2
CASSLRQNYGYTF
TGTGCCAGCAGCTTGAGGCAGAACTATGGCTACACCTTC
>few|.|TRBV7-9|TRBJ2-1
CASSFGTRLGNEQFF
TGTGCCAGCAGCTTTGGGACTCGTCTAGGGAATGAGCAGTTCTTC
>.|.|TRBV15|TRBJ2-5
CATSNRGVEMGETQYF
TGTGCCACCAGCAACCGGGGAGTAGAAATGGGAGAGACCCAGTACTTC
>.|TRBD1|TRBV7-8|TRBJ1-5
CASSWDRADQPQHF
TGTGCCAGCAGCTGGGACAGAGCCGATCAGCCCCAGCATTTT
>.|.|TRBV2|TRBJ1-1
CASRLTVANTEAFF
TGTGCCAGCAGGCTGACAGTTGCGAACACTGAAGCTTTCTTT
>few|TRBD1|TRBV28|TRBJ1-2
CASSLWDRPIYGYTF
TGTGCCAGCAGTTTATGGGACAGGCCCATCTATGGCTACACCTTC
>once|.|TRBV6-6|TRBJ1-6
CASRDTFRGSPLHF
TGTGCCAGCAGAGACACCTTCAGGGGCTCACCCCTCCACTTT
>.|.|TRBV7-2|TRBJ2-1
CASSFSLASNEQFF
TGTGCCAGCAGCTTTTCCCTAGCAAGCAATGAGCAGTTCTTC
>.|.|TRBV7-9|TRBJ2-2
CASSLGGWTGELFF
TGTGCCAGCAGCTTAGGAGGGTGGACCGGGGAGCTGTTTTTT
>.|.|TRBV7-3|TRBJ2-1
CASSPGAGPLGEQFF
TGTGCCAGCAGCCCCGGGGCAGGGCCCCTCGGGGAGCAGTTCTTC
>.|.|TRBV9|TRBJ2-3
CASSALVTDTQYF
TGTGCCAGCAGCGCCCTAGTAACAGATACGCAGTATTTT
>.|TRBD2|TRBV5-1|TRBJ2-5
CASSSSGSSVKYF
TGCGCCAGCAGCTCTAGCGGCTCGAGCGTGAAGTACTTC
>few|TRBD1|TRBV5-4|TRBJ2-1
CASSQDRDTYNEQFF
TGTGCCAGCAGCCAAGACAGGGACACCTACAATGAGCAGTTCTTC
>.|.|TRBV7-2|TRBJ2-3
CASSPRDRDTQYF
TGTGCCAGCAGCCCCAGGGACCGGGATACGCAGTATTTT
>few|TRBD2|TRBV4-3|TRBJ2-3
CASSQDHGSGGLTDTQYF
TGCGCCAGCAGCCAAGATCATGGTAGCGGGGGCCTCACAGATACGCAGTATTTT
>.|.|TRBV6-5|TRBJ1-1
CASSYTMAAGSEAFF
TGTGCCAGCAGTTACACAATGGCCGCCGGGAGTGAAGCTTTCTTT
>.|TRBD1|TRBV19|TRBJ1-2
CASSSHGADRGYGYTF
TGTGCCAGTAGTTCCCACGGGGCAGACAGGGGCTATGGCTACACCTTC
>.|.|TRBV10-3|TRBJ2-2
CAIKSDGERKTGELFF
TGTGCCATCAAGAGTGACGGGGAGAGGAAGACCGGGGAGCTGTTTTTT
>.|.|TRBV18|TRBJ2-4
CASSPYEIRAYQAKNIQYF
TGTGCCAGCTCACCGTACGAAATTAGGGCCTACCAAGCCAAAAACATTCAGTACTTC
>.|TRBD2|TRBV7-6|TRBJ2-1
CASSLMGDGRAVDEQFF
TGTGCCAGCAGCTTAATGGGTGACGGGAGGGCGGTCGATGAGCAGTTCTTC
>once|TRBD1|TRBV6-5|TRBJ1-4
CASSVGTGSEKLFF
TGTGCCAGCAGTGTCGGGACAGGGAGTGAAAAACTGTTTTTT
>.|.|TRBV6-6|TRBJ2-1
CASRSPSQQFF
TGTGCCAGCAGATCCCCCAGTCAGCAGTTCTTC
>once|.|TRBV18|TRBJ1-2
CATQTGTQGNGYTF
TGTGCCACCCAAACCGGGACCCAGGGGAATGGCTACACCTTC
>.|.|TRBV7-2|TRBJ1-5
CASSPDSNQPQHF
TGTGCCAGCAGCCCAGATAGCAATCAGCCCCAGCATTTT
>.|TRBD1|TRBV27|TRBJ1-2
CASSSRSTLRDSRAVGYGYTF
TGTGCCAGCAGTTCTCGCTCCACTCTACGGGACAGCCGAGCGGTCGGCTATGGCTACACCTTC
>once|.|TRBV7-9|TRBJ2-3
CASSLGTDTQYF
TGTGCCAGCAGCTTAGGCACAGATACGCAGTATTTT
>.|.|TRBV5-1|TRBJ1-1
CASSPQGGGTEAFF
TGCGCCAGCAGCCCACAGGGCGGAGGCACTGAAGCTTTCTTT
>.|.|TRBV5-3|TRBJ1-1
CARSPPGITEAFF
TGTGCCAGAAGCCCCCCGGGAATCACTGAAGCTTTCTTT
>.|.|TRBV28|TRBJ1-1
CASSFLRGGSTEAFF
TGTGCCAGCAGTTTCTTAAGGGGGGGGAGTACTGAAGCTTTCTTT
>few|TRBD1|TRBV7-2|TRBJ2-1
CASTTSTGDSYNEQFF
TGTGCCAGCACTACCTCGACAGGGGACTCCTACAATGAGCAGTTCTTC
>.|.|TRBV2|TRBJ1-4
CASSERSAAGNEKLFF
TGTGCCAGCAGTGAACGGTCGGCAGCGGGTAATGAAAAACTGTTTTTT
>.|TRBD1|TRBV23-1|TRBJ2-6
CASTTGGTAPTGANVLTF
TGCGCCAGCACGACAGGGGGCACTGCTCCCACTGGGGCCAACGTCCTGACTTTC
>.|TRBD1|TRBV5-4|TRBJ2-3
CASRMGQPLDADTQYF
TGTGCCAGCAGGATGGGACAGCCTTTAGACGCAGATACGCAGTATTTT
>.|TRBD2|TRBV5-6|TRBJ2-5
CASSWRGLAGAEGETQYF
TGTGCCAGCAGCTGGAGGGGACTAGCGGGGGCCGAAGGAGAGACCCAGTACTTC
>.|TRBD1|TRBV27|TRBJ2-7
CASSPRDSSYEQYF
TGTGCCAGCAGTCCCCGGGACAGCTCCTACGAGCAGTACTTC
>few|.|TRBV28|TRBJ1-5
CASSLNPGVYNQPQHF
TGTGCCAGCAGTTTAAATCCAGGGGTATACAATCAGCCCCAGCATTTT
>.|.|TRBV9|TRBJ1-2
CASSPNVAPHGYTF
TGTGCCAGCAGCCCCAACGTGGCTCCCCATGGCTACACCTTC
>.|.|TRBV7-9|TRBJ1-1
CASSLDKGYTEAFF
TGTGCCAGCAGCTTAGACAAGGGGTACACTGAAGCTTTCTTT
>.|.|TRBV14|TRBJ1-2
CASSQEVSQKGGYTF
TGTGCCAGCAGCCAAGAGGTCAGTCAGAAGGGAGGCTACACCTTC
>.|.|TRBV6-5|TRBJ2-7
CASRFPVTLEQYF
TGTGCCAGCAGATTTCCGGTGACCTTGGAGCAGTACTTC
>.|.|TRBV5-6|TRBJ2-1
CASSLGGREQFF
TGTGCCAGCAGCTTGGGGGGGCGAGAGCAGTTCTTC
>.|.|TRBV30|TRBJ1-5
CAWSKAATGNQPQHF
TGTGCCTGGAGTAAGGCGGCGACGGGCAATCAGCCCCAGCATTTT
>.|.|TRBV5-5|TRBJ2-7
CASSLGDSLSYEQYF
TGTGCCAGCAGCTTGGGAGACAGCCTCTCCTACGAGCAGTACTTC